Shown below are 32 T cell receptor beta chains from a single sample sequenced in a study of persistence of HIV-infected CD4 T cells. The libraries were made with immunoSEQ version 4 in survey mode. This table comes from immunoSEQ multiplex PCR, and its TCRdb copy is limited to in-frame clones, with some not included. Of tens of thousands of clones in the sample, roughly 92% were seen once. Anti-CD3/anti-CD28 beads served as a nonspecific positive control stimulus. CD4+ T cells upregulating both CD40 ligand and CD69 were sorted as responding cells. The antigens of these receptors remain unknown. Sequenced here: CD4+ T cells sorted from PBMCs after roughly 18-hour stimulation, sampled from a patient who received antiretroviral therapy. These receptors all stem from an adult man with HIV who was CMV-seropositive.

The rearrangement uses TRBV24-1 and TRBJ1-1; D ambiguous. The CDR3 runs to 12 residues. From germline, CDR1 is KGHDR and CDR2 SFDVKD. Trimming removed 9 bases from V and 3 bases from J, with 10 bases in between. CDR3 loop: CATARGDTEAFF. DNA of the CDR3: TGTGCCACCGCCCGGGGAGACACTGAAGCTTTCTTT.

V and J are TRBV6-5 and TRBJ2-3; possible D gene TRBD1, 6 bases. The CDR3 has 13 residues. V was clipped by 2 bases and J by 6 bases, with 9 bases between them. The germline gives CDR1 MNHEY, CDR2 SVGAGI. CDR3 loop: CASSYEGVDTQYF. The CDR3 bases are TGTGCCAGCAGTTACGAGGGGGTGGATACGCAGTATTTT.

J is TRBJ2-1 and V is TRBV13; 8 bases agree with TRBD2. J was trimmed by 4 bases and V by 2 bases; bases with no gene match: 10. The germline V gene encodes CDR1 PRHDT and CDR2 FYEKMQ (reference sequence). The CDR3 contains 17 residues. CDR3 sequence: CASSLTPGGVPYNEQFF. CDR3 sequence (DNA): TGTGCCAGCAGCTTAACCCCCGGGGGGGTCCCTTACAATGAGCAGTTCTTC.

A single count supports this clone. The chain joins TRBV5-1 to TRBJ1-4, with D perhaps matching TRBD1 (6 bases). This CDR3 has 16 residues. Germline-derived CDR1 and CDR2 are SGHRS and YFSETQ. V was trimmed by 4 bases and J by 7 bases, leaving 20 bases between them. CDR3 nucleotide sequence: TGCGCCAGCAGCCAACAGGGACCCCAACCGGGTGAAAAACTGTTTTTT. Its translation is CASSQQGPQPGEKLFF.

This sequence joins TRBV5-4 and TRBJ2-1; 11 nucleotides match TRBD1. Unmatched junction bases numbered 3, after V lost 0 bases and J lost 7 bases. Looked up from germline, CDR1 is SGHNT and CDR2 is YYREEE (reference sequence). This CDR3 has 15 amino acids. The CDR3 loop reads CASSLAGQGGNEQFF. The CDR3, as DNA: TGTGCCAGCAGCTTGGCGGGACAGGGGGGAAATGAGCAGTTCTTC.

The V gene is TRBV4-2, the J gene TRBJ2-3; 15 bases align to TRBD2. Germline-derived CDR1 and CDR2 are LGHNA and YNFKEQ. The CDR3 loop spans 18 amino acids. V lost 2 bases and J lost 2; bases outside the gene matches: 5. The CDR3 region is CASSQRGTSGGTTDTQYF. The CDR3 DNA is TGTGCCAGCAGCCAACGAGGGACTAGCGGGGGGACCACAGATACGCAGTATTTT.

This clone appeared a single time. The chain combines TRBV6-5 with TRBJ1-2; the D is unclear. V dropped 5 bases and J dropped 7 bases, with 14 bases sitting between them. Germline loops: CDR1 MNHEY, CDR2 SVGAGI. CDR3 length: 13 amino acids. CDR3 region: CASSTTVVGGYTF. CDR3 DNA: TGTGCCAGCAGTACTACAGTGGTCGGTGGCTACACCTTC.

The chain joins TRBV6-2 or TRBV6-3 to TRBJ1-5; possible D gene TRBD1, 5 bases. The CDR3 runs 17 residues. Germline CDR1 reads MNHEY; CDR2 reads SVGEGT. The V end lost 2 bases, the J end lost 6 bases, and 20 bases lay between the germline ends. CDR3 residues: CASSYGGSGRVRQPQHF. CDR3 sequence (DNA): TGTGCCAGCAGTTACGGTGGTTCCGGCAGGGTCCGTCAGCCCCAGCATTTT.

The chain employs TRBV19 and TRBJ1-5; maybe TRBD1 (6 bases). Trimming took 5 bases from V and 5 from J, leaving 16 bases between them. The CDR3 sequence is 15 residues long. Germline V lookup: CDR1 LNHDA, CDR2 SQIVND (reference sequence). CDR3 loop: CASSPGTGYYQPQHF. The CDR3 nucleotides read TGTGCCAGTAGTCCAGGAACAGGGTATTATCAGCCCCAGCATTTT.

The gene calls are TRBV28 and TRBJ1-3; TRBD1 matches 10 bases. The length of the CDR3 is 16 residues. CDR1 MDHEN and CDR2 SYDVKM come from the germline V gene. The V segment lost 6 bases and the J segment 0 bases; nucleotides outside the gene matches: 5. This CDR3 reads CASRPGTGDSGNTIYF. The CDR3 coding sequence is TGTGCCAGCAGACCCGGGACAGGGGACTCTGGAAACACCATATATTTT.

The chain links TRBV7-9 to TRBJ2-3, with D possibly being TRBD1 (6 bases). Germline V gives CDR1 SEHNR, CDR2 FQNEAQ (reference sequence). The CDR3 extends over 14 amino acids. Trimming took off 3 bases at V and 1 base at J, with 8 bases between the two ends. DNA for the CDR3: TGTGCCAGCAGCTTGGGGGCGGGCACAGATACGCAGTATTTT. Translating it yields CASSLGAGTDTQYF.

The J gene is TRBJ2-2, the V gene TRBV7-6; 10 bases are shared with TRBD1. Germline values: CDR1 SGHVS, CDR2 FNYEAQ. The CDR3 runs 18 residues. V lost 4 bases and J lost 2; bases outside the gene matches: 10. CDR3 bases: TGTGCCAGCAGCTCCGGGACAGGGGTTATCCGAAACACCGGGGAGCTGTTTTTT. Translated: CASSSGTGVIRNTGELFF.

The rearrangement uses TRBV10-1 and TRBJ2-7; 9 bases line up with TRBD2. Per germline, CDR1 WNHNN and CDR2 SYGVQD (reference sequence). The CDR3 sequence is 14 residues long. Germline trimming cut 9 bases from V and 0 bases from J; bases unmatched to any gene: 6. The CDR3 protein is CASSSGGSSYEQYF. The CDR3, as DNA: TGCGCCAGTAGTAGCGGGGGCAGCTCCTACGAGCAGTACTTC.

This CDR3 reads CASSLGQGAWTGELFF. CDR3 nucleotides: TGCGCCAGCAGCTTGGGACAGGGGGCGTGGACCGGGGAGCTGTTTTTT. The chain couples TRBV5-1 to TRBJ2-2, with 10 bases aligning to TRBD1. V lost 0 bases to trimming and J lost 5 bases; unmatched junction nucleotides: 4. The CDR3 consists of 16 residues. The germline gives CDR1 SGHRS, CDR2 YFSETQ.

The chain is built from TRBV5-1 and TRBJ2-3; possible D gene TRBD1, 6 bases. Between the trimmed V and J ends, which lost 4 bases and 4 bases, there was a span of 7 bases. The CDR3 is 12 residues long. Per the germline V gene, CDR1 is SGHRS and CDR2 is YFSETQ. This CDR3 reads CASSEGADTQYF. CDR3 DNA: TGCGCCAGCAGCGAGGGGGCAGATACGCAGTATTTT.

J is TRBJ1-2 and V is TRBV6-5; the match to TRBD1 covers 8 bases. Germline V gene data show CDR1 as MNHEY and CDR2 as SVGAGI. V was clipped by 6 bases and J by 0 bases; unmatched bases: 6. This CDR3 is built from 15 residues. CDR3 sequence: CASRSRDRPNYGYTF. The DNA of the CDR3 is TGTGCCAGCAGAAGCCGGGACAGGCCTAACTATGGCTACACCTTC.

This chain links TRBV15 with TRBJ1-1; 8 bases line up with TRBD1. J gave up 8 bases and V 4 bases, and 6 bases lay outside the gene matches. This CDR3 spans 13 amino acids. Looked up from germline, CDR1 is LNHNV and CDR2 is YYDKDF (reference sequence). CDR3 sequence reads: CATSINRDREAFF. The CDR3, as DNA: TGTGCCACCAGCATAAACCGGGACAGGGAAGCTTTCTTT.

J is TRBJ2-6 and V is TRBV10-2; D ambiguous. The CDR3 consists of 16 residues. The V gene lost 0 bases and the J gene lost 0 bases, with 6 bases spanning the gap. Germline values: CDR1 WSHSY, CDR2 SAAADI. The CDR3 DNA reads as TGCGCCAGCAGTGAGTCTGGCAGCTCTGGGGCCAACGTCCTGACTTTC. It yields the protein CASSESGSSGANVLTF.

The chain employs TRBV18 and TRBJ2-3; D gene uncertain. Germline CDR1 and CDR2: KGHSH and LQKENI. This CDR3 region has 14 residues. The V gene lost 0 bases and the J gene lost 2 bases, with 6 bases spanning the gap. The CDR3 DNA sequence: TGTGCCAGCTCACCACCCAGATCCACAGATACGCAGTATTTT. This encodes CASSPPRSTDTQYF.

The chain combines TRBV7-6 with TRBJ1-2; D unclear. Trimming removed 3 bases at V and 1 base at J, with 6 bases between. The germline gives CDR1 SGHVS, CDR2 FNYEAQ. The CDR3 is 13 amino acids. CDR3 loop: CASSFSVNYGYTF. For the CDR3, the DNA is TGTGCCAGCAGCTTTTCGGTTAACTATGGCTACACCTTC.

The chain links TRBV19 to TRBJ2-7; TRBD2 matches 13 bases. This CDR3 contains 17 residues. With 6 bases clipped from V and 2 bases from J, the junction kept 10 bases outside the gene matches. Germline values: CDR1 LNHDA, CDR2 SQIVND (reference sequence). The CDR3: CASSPTSGGTLTYEQYF. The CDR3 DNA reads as TGTGCCAGTAGCCCGACTAGCGGGGGGACTTTGACCTACGAGCAGTACTTC.

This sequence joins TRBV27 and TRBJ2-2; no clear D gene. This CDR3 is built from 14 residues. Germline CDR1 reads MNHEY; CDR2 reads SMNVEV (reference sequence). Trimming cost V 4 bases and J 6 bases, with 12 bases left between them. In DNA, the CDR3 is TGTGCCAGCAGTTCCTCTAGGTTCGCCGGGGAGCTGTTTTTT. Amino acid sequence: CASSSSRFAGELFF.

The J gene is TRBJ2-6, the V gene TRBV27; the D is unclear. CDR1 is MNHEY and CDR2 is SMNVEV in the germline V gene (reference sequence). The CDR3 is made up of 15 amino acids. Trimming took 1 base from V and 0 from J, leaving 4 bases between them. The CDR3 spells CASSLYLSGANVLTF. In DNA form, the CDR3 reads TGTGCCAGCAGTTTATACCTCTCTGGGGCCAACGTCCTGACTTTC.

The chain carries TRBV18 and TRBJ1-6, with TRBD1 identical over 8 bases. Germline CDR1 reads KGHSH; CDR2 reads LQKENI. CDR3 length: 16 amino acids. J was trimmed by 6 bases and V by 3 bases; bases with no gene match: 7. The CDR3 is CASSPAQGGGNSPLHF. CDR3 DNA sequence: TGTGCCAGCTCACCTGCACAGGGGGGGGGTAATTCACCCCTCCACTTT.

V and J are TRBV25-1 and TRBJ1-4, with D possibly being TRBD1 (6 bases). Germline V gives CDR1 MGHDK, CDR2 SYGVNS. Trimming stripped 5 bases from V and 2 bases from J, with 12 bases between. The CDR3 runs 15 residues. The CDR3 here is CASSPSGATNEKLFF. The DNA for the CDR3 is TGTGCCAGCAGTCCCTCGGGGGCGACTAATGAAAAACTGTTTTTT.

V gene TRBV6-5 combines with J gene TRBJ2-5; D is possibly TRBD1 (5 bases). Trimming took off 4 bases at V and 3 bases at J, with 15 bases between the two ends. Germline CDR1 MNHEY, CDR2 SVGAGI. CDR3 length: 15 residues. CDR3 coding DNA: TGTGCCAGCAGTTTTCTTACAGGTTACAAAGAGACCCAGTACTTC. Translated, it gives CASSFLTGYKETQYF.

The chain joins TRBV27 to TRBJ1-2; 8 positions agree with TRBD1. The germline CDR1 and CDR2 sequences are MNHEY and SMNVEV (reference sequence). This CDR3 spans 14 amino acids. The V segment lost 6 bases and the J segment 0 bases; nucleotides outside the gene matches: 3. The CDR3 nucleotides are TGTGCCAGCAGCCACAGGGGGTCTAACTATGGCTACACCTTC. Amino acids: CASSHRGSNYGYTF.

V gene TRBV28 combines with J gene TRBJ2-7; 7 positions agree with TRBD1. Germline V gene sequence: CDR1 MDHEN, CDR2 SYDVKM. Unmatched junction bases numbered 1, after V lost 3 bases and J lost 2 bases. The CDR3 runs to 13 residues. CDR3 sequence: CASSFDRAYEQYF. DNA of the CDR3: TGTGCCAGCAGTTTCGACAGGGCCTACGAGCAGTACTTC. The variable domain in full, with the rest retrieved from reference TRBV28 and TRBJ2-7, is DVKVTQSSRYLVKRTGEKVFLECVQDMDHENMFWYRQDPGLGLRLIYFSYDVKMKEKGDIPEGYSVSREKKERFSLILESASTNQTSMYLCASSFDRAYEQYFGPGTRLTVT.

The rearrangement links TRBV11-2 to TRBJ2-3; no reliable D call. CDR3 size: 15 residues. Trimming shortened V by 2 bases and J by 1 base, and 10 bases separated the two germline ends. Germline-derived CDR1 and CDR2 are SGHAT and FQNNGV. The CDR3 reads CASSLRRGGTDTQYF. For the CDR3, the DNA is TGTGCCAGCAGCTTAAGGCGAGGAGGCACAGATACGCAGTATTTT.

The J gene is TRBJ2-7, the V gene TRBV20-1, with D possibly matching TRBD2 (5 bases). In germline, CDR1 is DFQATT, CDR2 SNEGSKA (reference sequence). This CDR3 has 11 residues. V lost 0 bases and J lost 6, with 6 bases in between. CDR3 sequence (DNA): TGCAGTGCTAGAGATGAGGGCGAGCAGTACTTC. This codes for CSARDEGEQYF.

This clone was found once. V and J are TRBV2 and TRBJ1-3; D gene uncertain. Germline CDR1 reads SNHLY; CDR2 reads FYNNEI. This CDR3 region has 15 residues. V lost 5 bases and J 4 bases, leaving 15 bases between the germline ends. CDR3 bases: TGTGCCAGCAGTTATGCCGGCGGGAAAGGAAACACCATATATTTT. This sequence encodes CASSYAGGKGNTIYF.

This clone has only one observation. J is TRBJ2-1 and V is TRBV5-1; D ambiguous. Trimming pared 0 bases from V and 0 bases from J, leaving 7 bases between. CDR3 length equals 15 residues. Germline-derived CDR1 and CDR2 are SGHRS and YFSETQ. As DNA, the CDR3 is TGCGCCAGCAGCTTGGTGGCAGACTCCTACAATGAGCAGTTCTTC. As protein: CASSLVADSYNEQFF.